These T cell receptor beta chains were read from a single sample in a study of cytomegalovirus exposure and HLA in healthy donors. The method was immunoSEQ multiplex PCR; TCRdb's version includes in-frame clones alone and lacks a portion of them. The sample holds about 110,000 clones, approximately 84% seen once. The sample taken for sequencing was PBMCs. The receptors here all came from a man between 35 and 55 years old in good health and CMV-seronegative. Each CDR3 is given with its conserved first and last residue. A D gene is named only where the DNA matches it firmly. Only part of the rows carry a size: once, few, many, or a class if the clone is expanded.

cdr3_length: 14; j_call: TRBJ2-7; clone_size: once; v_call: TRBV6-5; d_call: -; cdr3_nt: TGTGCCGCTGGGGAGACTCCACGTCCATACGAGCAGTACTTC; cdr3_aa: CAAGETPRPYEQYF
cdr3_length: 14; j_call: TRBJ1-5; clone_size: -; v_call: TRBV7-2; d_call: -; cdr3_nt: TGTGCCAGCAGCGACCGGACAGCCAATCAGCCCCAGCATTTT; cdr3_aa: CASSDRTANQPQHF
cdr3_length: 15; j_call: TRBJ1-3; clone_size: once; v_call: TRBV30; d_call: -; cdr3_nt: TGTGCCTGGAGTGTAAAGACAGGCTCTGGAAACACCATATATTTT; cdr3_aa: CAWSVKTGSGNTIYF
cdr3_length: 13; j_call: TRBJ2-5; clone_size: once; v_call: TRBV7-2; d_call: -; cdr3_nt: TGTGCCAGCAGCTTCAACAGGGACGAGACCCAGTACTTC; cdr3_aa: CASSFNRDETQYF
cdr3_length: 13; j_call: TRBJ2-2; clone_size: -; v_call: TRBV7-7; d_call: -; cdr3_nt: TGTGCCAGCAGCTTGTATAACACCGGGGAGCTGTTTTTT; cdr3_aa: CASSLYNTGELFF
cdr3_length: 17; j_call: TRBJ2-1; clone_size: few; v_call: TRBV7-2; d_call: -; cdr3_nt: TGTGCCAGCAGCTTATTATTAGGCGCCGGTCCAGGGGCTGAGCAGTTCTTC; cdr3_aa: CASSLLLGAGPGAEQFF
cdr3_length: 14; j_call: TRBJ1-1; clone_size: -; v_call: TRBV27; d_call: -; cdr3_nt: TGTGCCAGCAGTCCTGGACAGCGGAACACTGAAGCTTTCTTT; cdr3_aa: CASSPGQRNTEAFF
cdr3_length: 14; j_call: TRBJ1-5; clone_size: -; v_call: TRBV7-2; d_call: -; cdr3_nt: TGTGCCAGCAGCGACCCGAGGAGCAATCAGCCCCAGCATTTT; cdr3_aa: CASSDPRSNQPQHF
cdr3_length: 14; j_call: TRBJ2-7; clone_size: -; v_call: TRBV7-9; d_call: TRBD1; cdr3_nt: TGTGCCAGCAGCTCCCCGGACAGGGCCTACGAGCAGTACTTC; cdr3_aa: CASSSPDRAYEQYF
cdr3_length: 15; j_call: TRBJ1-4; clone_size: -; v_call: TRBV4-2; d_call: -; cdr3_nt: TGTGCCAGCAGCCAAGCGAGGCCTGGAGGCGAAAAACTGTTTTTT; cdr3_aa: CASSQARPGGEKLFF
cdr3_length: 16; j_call: TRBJ2-5; clone_size: -; v_call: TRBV27; d_call: TRBD1; cdr3_nt: TGTGCCAGCAGTTCCCCTACAGGGGCTGGAGTGAAGACCCAGTACTTC; cdr3_aa: CASSSPTGAGVKTQYF
cdr3_length: 15; j_call: TRBJ2-2; clone_size: -; v_call: TRBV6-1; d_call: -; cdr3_nt: TGTGCCACCCAACTCGATCCCTTGCGCACCGGGGAGCTGTTTTTT; cdr3_aa: CATQLDPLRTGELFF
cdr3_length: 17; j_call: TRBJ2-5; clone_size: once; v_call: TRBV5-4; d_call: TRBD1; cdr3_nt: TGTGCCAGCAGTCGGGACAGTATAATTAAATTCGTTGAGACCCAGTACTTC; cdr3_aa: CASSRDSIIKFVETQYF
cdr3_length: 14; j_call: TRBJ2-1; clone_size: -; v_call: TRBV29-1; d_call: -; cdr3_nt: TGCAGCGTTGAGTTGCTAGCTACGCGTAATGAGCAGTTCTTC; cdr3_aa: CSVELLATRNEQFF
cdr3_length: 14; j_call: TRBJ1-4; clone_size: -; v_call: TRBV28; d_call: -; cdr3_nt: TGTGCCAGCAGTTTACCGGGGTCCGATGAAAAACTGTTTTTT; cdr3_aa: CASSLPGSDEKLFF
cdr3_length: 17; j_call: TRBJ2-1; clone_size: -; v_call: TRBV7-8; d_call: TRBD2; cdr3_nt: TGTGCCAGCAGCTTAGTGGGGCTAGCGGCTGCCTACAATGAGCAGTTCTTC; cdr3_aa: CASSLVGLAAAYNEQFF
cdr3_length: 15; j_call: TRBJ2-7; clone_size: -; v_call: TRBV19; d_call: TRBD1; cdr3_nt: TGTGCCAGTAGTTTAACCCGGGACAGGGGCCACGAGCAGTACTTC; cdr3_aa: CASSLTRDRGHEQYF